The 24 T cell receptor beta chains presented below share a single source sample, sequenced in a study of early stage breast cancer tumors. TCRdb's table, derived via immunoSEQ multiplex PCR, lists solely in-frame clones and lacks some. Of around 40,000 clones listed, roughly 72% were seen once; the top ten hold under 7%. Input material: blood. Source of these receptors: a person in their sixties with breast cancer.

The chain uses TRBV4-1 and TRBJ1-2; maybe TRBD1 (6 bases). The germline CDR1 and CDR2 sequences are MGHRA and YSYEKL. V was clipped by 3 bases and J by 6 bases, with 17 bases between them. This CDR3 region has 15 residues. The CDR3 spells CASSHPRGAADGYTF. The CDR3 nucleotides read TGCGCCAGCAGCCACCCCCGGGGGGCGGCTGATGGCTACACCTTC.

The chain has TRBV7-2 and TRBJ2-7; 8 nucleotides match TRBD1. CDR3 size: 15 residues. After removal of 6 bases from V and 2 bases from J, the junction contained 9 bases not matched to a gene. Per germline, CDR1 SGHTA and CDR2 FQGNSA. CDR3 sequence: CASSQTGGPAYEQYF. CDR3 sequence (DNA): TGTGCCAGCAGTCAAACAGGGGGACCCGCCTACGAGCAGTACTTC.

The genes are TRBV10-3 and TRBJ2-3, with D possibly TRBD2 on 5 matching bases. The germline V gene encodes CDR1 ENHRY and CDR2 SYGVKD. The CDR3 is made up of 12 amino acids. Trimming took 4 bases from V and 6 from J, leaving 8 bases between them. The CDR3 reads CAISGTRDTQYF. CDR3 in DNA: TGTGCCATCAGTGGGACTCGGGATACGCAGTATTTT.

The chain has TRBV18 and TRBJ1-5; D is ambiguous. V was clipped by 4 bases and J by 4 bases, with 8 bases between them. CDR1 and CDR2 from the germline V gene are KGHSH and LQKENI. The CDR3 covers 13 residues. The CDR3 is CASSRGVNQPQHF. DNA of the CDR3: TGTGCCAGCTCACGTGGGGTTAATCAGCCCCAGCATTTT.

This sequence joins TRBV4-1 and TRBJ2-7; possibly TRBD1 or TRBD2 for D (5 bases each). This CDR3 has 14 amino acids. The V and J ends lost 0 bases and 4 bases respectively, with 10 bases between them. The V gene's germline CDR1 is MGHRA and CDR2 YSYEKL. The CDR3 DNA sequence: TGCGCCAGCAGCCAAGAACTGGGACCTTACGAGCAGTACTTC. Its translation is CASSQELGPYEQYF.

CDR3 protein: CASSEGGRHDRGREKLFF. The CDR3 bases are TGTGCCAGCAGTGAAGGGGGGAGGCATGACAGGGGACGGGAAAAACTGTTTTTT. The chain uses TRBV2 and TRBJ1-4; 8 bases fit TRBD1. This CDR3 region has 18 residues. The ends lost 1 base at V and 8 bases at J; junction bases unmatched: 15. Germline lookup yields CDR1 SNHLY and CDR2 FYNNEI.

The CDR3 coding sequence is TGCGCCAGCAGCCAAATCTCAGGGGCCCGCGCCTACGAGCAGTACTTC. As protein: CASSQISGARAYEQYF. The chain couples TRBV5-1 to TRBJ2-7; D perhaps matches TRBD1 (6 bases). The CDR3 totals 16 residues. CDR1 and CDR2 from the germline V gene are SGHRS and YFSETQ. V was cut by 4 bases and J by 2 bases, with 19 bases left in between. Variable domain in full (rest from reference TRBV5-1 and TRBJ2-7): KAGVTQTPRYLIKTRGQQVTLSCSPISGHRSVSWYQQTPGQGLQFLFEYFSETQRNKGNFPGRFSGRQFSNSRSEMNVSTLELGDSALYLCASSQISGARAYEQYFGPGTRLTVT.

The chain has TRBV6-5 and TRBJ1-6; D not certain. The CDR3 sequence is 14 residues long. The germline V gene encodes CDR1 MNHEY and CDR2 SVGAGI. Trimming took 0 bases from V and 7 from J, leaving 7 bases between them. The CDR3 DNA sequence: TGTGCCAGCAGTTACTCGACGAAAAATTCACCCCTCCACTTT. Translating it yields CASSYSTKNSPLHF.

This rearrangement joins TRBV27 to TRBJ1-2; 7 nucleotides agree with TRBD1. After removal of 2 bases from V and 6 bases from J, the junction contained 6 bases not matched to a gene. This CDR3 region has 14 residues. Germline V gene lookup returns CDR1 MNHEY and CDR2 SMNVEV (reference sequence). The CDR3 sequence: CASSLRTGGDGYTF. The CDR3 DNA reads TGTGCCAGCAGTTTACGGACAGGTGGAGATGGCTACACCTTC.

The rearrangement uses TRBV19 and TRBJ1-1; 9 bases agree with TRBD1. The CDR3 length is 15 residues. The ends lost 7 bases at V and 5 bases at J; junction bases unmatched: 11. Germline values: CDR1 LNHDA, CDR2 SQIVND (reference sequence). CDR3 nucleotide sequence: TGTGCCAGTATCCTCAAGCACGGGACAGGGACTGAAGCTTTCTTT. It is translated as CASILKHGTGTEAFF.

The chain couples TRBV6-1 to TRBJ1-5; no firm D call. The CDR3 sequence is 14 residues long. Germline CDR1 reads MNHNS; CDR2 reads SASEGT. V shed 3 bases and J shed 3 bases, with 9 bases lying between them. CDR3 in amino acids: CASSEDGYNQPQHF. The CDR3 coding sequence is TGTGCCAGCAGTGAGGACGGCTACAATCAGCCCCAGCATTTT.

The chain couples TRBV5-6 to TRBJ1-2; 9 bases are shared with TRBD1. There are 13 residues in the CDR3. The germline CDR1 and CDR2 sequences are SGHDT and YYEEEE. V shed 6 bases and J 8 bases; nucleotides not matched to a gene: 8. As DNA, the CDR3 is TGTGCCAGCAAAGGAAGGGACAGGGAAGGCTACACCTTC. It is translated as CASKGRDREGYTF.

As to this clone: Different DNA sequences within this sample yield the same CDR3. The chain joins TRBV18 to TRBJ1-1; 7 bases map to TRBD1. CDR1 is KGHSH, CDR2 LQKENI, per germline. V lost 1 base to trimming and J lost 1 base; unmatched junction nucleotides: 3. This CDR3 has 15 residues. DNA for the CDR3: TGTGCCAGCTCACCACGTACAGGGGAGAACACTGAAGCTTTCTTT. Encoded protein: CASSPRTGENTEAFF.

This rearrangement joins TRBV7-2 to TRBJ2-1, with D possibly TRBD1 on 6 matching bases. CDR3 length equals 11 residues. Trimming stripped 1 base from V and 13 bases from J, with 8 bases between. Germline V gene lookup returns CDR1 SGHTA and CDR2 FQGNSA. CDR3 region: CASSLDRVQFF. In nucleotides, the CDR3 is TGTGCCAGCAGCTTAGACAGGGTTCAGTTCTTC.

This chain connects TRBV23-1 to TRBJ2-6; D perhaps matches TRBD1 (5 bases). TRBV23-1 is designated an ORF whose function remains uncertain. This CDR3 spans 18 amino acids. Trimming stripped 3 bases from V and 0 bases from J, with 15 bases between. The CDR3: CASSQPAQGFSGANVLTF. The CDR3 region has the DNA TGCGCCAGCAGTCAGCCGGCCCAGGGTTTCTCTGGGGCCAACGTCCTGACTTTC.

This clone was seen a handful of times. The CDR3 nucleotides are TGTGCCAGCAGCGTGGGACTAGCGGGGGAGCAGTACTTC. Its protein product is CASSVGLAGEQYF. V and J are TRBV2 and TRBJ2-7, with TRBD2 matching 13 bases. J lost 7 bases, V lost 6 bases, and 3 bases had no gene match. Germline CDR1 reads SNHLY; CDR2 reads FYNNEI. The CDR3 covers 13 residues.

This clone has a single count. V is TRBV29-1 and J is TRBJ2-2; D uncertain. CDR3 length: 11 residues. Per germline, CDR1 SQVTM and CDR2 ANQGSEA. V was pared by 7 bases and J by 6 bases, with 9 bases between. For the CDR3, the DNA is TGCAGCGCCTCGGATGCCGGGGAGCTGTTTTTT. Protein sequence: CSASDAGELFF.

This clone was detected only once. The chain links TRBV28 to TRBJ2-6; unclear D gene. The CDR3 has 17 amino acids. Germline V lookup: CDR1 MDHEN, CDR2 SYDVKM. The V and J ends lost 3 bases and 1 base respectively, with 13 bases between them. The CDR3 DNA reads TGTGCCAGCAGTTTTGTCGTGGGTCTATCTGGGGCCAACGTCCTGACTTTC. This translates into CASSFVVGLSGANVLTF.

This clone was observed a handful of times. V gene TRBV10-3 combines with J gene TRBJ1-4; TRBD1 might be the D (5 bases). Per the germline V gene, CDR1 is ENHRY and CDR2 is SYGVKD. The V gene lost 4 bases and the J gene lost 6 bases, with 9 bases spanning the gap. This CDR3 spans 13 amino acids. CDR3 sequence reads: CAISGGVDEKLFF. The CDR3 DNA follows: TGTGCCATCAGTGGGGGGGTCGATGAAAAACTGTTTTTT.

The chain is built from TRBV6-1 and TRBJ2-5; unclear D gene. CDR3 length: 13 amino acids. The V end lost 6 bases, the J end lost 1 base, and 9 bases lay between the germline ends. The germline V gene encodes CDR1 MNHNS and CDR2 SASEGT. The CDR3 DNA is TGTGCCAGCAGGGGGTCAGGCCAAGAGACCCAGTACTTC. Amino acid sequence: CASRGSGQETQYF.

This rearrangement joins TRBV2 to TRBJ2-5, with D tentatively TRBD1 or TRBD2 (5 bases each). Germline V gives CDR1 SNHLY, CDR2 FYNNEI. There are 14 residues in the CDR3. V lost 0 bases and J 5 bases, leaving 10 bases between the germline ends. The CDR3 DNA is TGTGCCAGCAGTGAAGCCTCAGGGACCGAGACCCAGTACTTC. It is translated as CASSEASGTETQYF.

This chain uses TRBV5-1 with TRBJ2-5, with 7 bases that match TRBD1. Matching the DNA end better, TRBJ2-7 makes the J call doubtful. There are 15 residues in the CDR3. The germline V gene has CDR1 SGHRS and CDR2 YFSETQ. In nucleotides, the CDR3 is TGCGCCAGCAGCAAAGCCGGGACAGCGACCTACGAGCAGTACTTC. Its translation is CASSKAGTATYEQYF.

CDR3 sequence (DNA): TGTGCCAGCAGCTTGGGCGGTGCATATAGCAATCAGCCCCAGCATTTT. This gives the protein CASSLGGAYSNQPQHF. This chain connects TRBV5-6 to TRBJ1-5; D is undetermined. The CDR3 sequence is 16 residues long. Germline CDR1 reads SGHDT; CDR2 reads YYEEEE. V shed 0 bases and J shed 0 bases, with 10 bases lying between them.

The V call is TRBV30, the J call TRBJ1-5, with D possibly TRBD1 on 5 matching bases. Trimming left V 4 bases short and J 0 bases short, with 7 bases between. Looked up from germline, CDR1 is GTSNPN and CDR2 is SVGIG (reference sequence). This CDR3 is 13 amino acids long. This chain's CDR3 is CAWTRDSNQPQHF. In nucleotides, the CDR3 is TGTGCCTGGACCAGGGATAGCAATCAGCCCCAGCATTTT.